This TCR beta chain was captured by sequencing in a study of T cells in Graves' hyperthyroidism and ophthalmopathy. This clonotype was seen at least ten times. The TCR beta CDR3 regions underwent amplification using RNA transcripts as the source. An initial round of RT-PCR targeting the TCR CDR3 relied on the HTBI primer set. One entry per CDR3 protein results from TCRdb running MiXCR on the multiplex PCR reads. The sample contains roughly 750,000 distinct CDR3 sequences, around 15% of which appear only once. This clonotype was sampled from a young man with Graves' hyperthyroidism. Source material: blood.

The CDR3 here is CASGDKGRDEQFF. CDR3 bases: TGTGCCAGCGGGGACAAGGGGAGGGATGAGCAGTTCTTC. This chain joins TRBV2 and TRBJ2-1; D perhaps matches TRBD2 (7 bases). Per the germline V gene, CDR1 is SNHLY and CDR2 is FYNNEI. Deletions cut 8 bases from V and 8 bases from J, with 16 bases between. CDR3 length: 13 residues.